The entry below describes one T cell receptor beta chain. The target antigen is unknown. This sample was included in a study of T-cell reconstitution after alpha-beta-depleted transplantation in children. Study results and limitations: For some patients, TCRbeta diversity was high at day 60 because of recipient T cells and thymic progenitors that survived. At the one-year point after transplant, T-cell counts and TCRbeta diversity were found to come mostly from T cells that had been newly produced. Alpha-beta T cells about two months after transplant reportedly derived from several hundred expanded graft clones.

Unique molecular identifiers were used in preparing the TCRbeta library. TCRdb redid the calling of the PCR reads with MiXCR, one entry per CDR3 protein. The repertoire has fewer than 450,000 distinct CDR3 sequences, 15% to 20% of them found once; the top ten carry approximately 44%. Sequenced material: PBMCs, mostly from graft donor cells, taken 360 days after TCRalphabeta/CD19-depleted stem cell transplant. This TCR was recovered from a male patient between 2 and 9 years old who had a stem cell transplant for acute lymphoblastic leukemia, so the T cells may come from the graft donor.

The CDR3 sequence is CASSYSRGTGANVLTF. In nucleotides, the CDR3 is TGTGCCAGCAGTTACTCGCGGGGGACTGGGGCCAACGTCCTGACTTTC. The rearrangement links TRBV6-5 to TRBJ2-6; 7 bases fit TRBD2. Germline values: CDR1 MNHEY, CDR2 SVGAGI. The ends lost 0 bases at V and 2 bases at J; junction bases unmatched: 1. The CDR3 is 16 residues long.